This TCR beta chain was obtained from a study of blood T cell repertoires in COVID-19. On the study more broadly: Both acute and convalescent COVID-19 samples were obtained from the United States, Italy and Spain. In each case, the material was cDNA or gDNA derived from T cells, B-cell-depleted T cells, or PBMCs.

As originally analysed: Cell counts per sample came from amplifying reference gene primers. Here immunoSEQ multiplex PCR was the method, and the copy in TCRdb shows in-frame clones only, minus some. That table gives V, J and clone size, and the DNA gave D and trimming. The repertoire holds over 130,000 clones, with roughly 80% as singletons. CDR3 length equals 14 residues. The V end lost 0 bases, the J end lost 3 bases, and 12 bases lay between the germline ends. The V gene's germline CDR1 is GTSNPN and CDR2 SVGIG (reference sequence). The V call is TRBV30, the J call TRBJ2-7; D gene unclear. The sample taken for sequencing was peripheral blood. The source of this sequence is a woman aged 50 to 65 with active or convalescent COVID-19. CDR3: CAWSVRQTFYEQYF. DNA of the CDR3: TGTGCCTGGAGTGTAAGGCAGACTTTCTACGAGCAGTACTTC.